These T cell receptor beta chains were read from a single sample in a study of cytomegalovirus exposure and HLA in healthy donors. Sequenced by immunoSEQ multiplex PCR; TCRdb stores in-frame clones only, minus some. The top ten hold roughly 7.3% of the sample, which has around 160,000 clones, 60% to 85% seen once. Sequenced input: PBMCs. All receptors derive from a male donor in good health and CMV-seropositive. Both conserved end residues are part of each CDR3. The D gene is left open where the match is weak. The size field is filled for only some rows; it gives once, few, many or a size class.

cdr3_aa: CASRPGTVEDGYTF; cdr3_nt: TGTGCCAGCAGACCCGGGACAGTCGAGGATGGCTACACCTTC; clone_size: .; v_call: TRBV27; d_call: TRBD1; j_call: TRBJ1-2
cdr3_aa: CASSLDRASQYF; cdr3_nt: TGTGCCAGCAGTTTGGACAGGGCCTCCCAGTACTTC; clone_size: .; v_call: TRBV6-5; d_call: TRBD1; j_call: TRBJ2-5
cdr3_aa: CASSLLGLASDTQYF; cdr3_nt: TGTGCCAGCAGCTTATTGGGACTAGCATCAGATACGCAGTATTTT; clone_size: few; v_call: TRBV7-2; d_call: TRBD2; j_call: TRBJ2-3
cdr3_aa: CATSRDRANYNEQFF; cdr3_nt: TGTGCCACCAGCAGGGACAGGGCGAACTACAATGAGCAGTTCTTC; clone_size: .; v_call: TRBV15; d_call: TRBD1; j_call: TRBJ2-1
cdr3_aa: CASIKQGLGGNTIYF; cdr3_nt: TGTGCCAGCATAAAACAGGGTCTAGGGGGAAACACCATATATTTT; clone_size: .; v_call: TRBV6-5; d_call: .; j_call: TRBJ1-3
cdr3_aa: CASSLSGGEAFF; cdr3_nt: TGTGCCAGCAGCTTATCCGGGGGTGAAGCTTTCTTT; clone_size: once; v_call: TRBV11-3; d_call: .; j_call: TRBJ1-1
cdr3_aa: CSSSLRAYEQYF; cdr3_nt: TGTTCCAGCAGCCTCCGAGCCTACGAGCAGTACTTC; clone_size: .; v_call: TRBV7-9; d_call: .; j_call: TRBJ2-7
cdr3_aa: CASSFFVPETHNEQFF; cdr3_nt: TGTGCCAGCAGCTTTTTCGTCCCCGAGACACACAATGAGCAGTTCTTC; clone_size: .; v_call: TRBV7-9; d_call: .; j_call: TRBJ2-1
cdr3_aa: CAWSVRGRSTEAFF; cdr3_nt: TGTGCCTGGAGTGTAAGGGGGCGGAGTACTGAAGCTTTCTTT; clone_size: .; v_call: TRBV30; d_call: TRBD1; j_call: TRBJ1-1
cdr3_aa: CASIPGGVTEAFF; cdr3_nt: TGTGCCAGCATCCCGGGGGGTGTCACTGAAGCTTTCTTT; clone_size: .; v_call: TRBV2; d_call: .; j_call: TRBJ1-1
cdr3_aa: CASSLSSGGAVQTQYF; cdr3_nt: TGCGCCAGCAGCTTATCCAGCGGGGGGGCCGTACAGACCCAGTACTTC; clone_size: .; v_call: TRBV5-1; d_call: TRBD2; j_call: TRBJ2-5
cdr3_aa: CASSQRVLAGGTDTQYF; cdr3_nt: TGTGCCAGCAGCCAAAGGGTTCTAGCGGGGGGTACAGATACGCAGTATTTT; clone_size: few; v_call: TRBV9; d_call: TRBD2; j_call: TRBJ2-3
cdr3_aa: CASSSDRRAYEQYF; cdr3_nt: TGTGCCAGCAGTTCGGACAGGAGGGCCTACGAGCAGTACTTC; clone_size: once; v_call: TRBV27; d_call: .; j_call: TRBJ2-7
cdr3_aa: CASRAEVRQYF; cdr3_nt: TGTGCCAGCAGGGCTGAGGTTCGGCAGTACTTC; clone_size: .; v_call: TRBV2; d_call: .; j_call: TRBJ2-7
cdr3_aa: CASSAERGGRYNSPLHF; cdr3_nt: TGTGCCAGCAGCGCTGAAAGGGGGGGCCGCTATAATTCACCCCTCCACTTT; clone_size: .; v_call: TRBV9; d_call: .; j_call: TRBJ1-6
cdr3_aa: CASSSGREGRGRGYTF; cdr3_nt: TGTGCCAGCAGTTCCGGGAGAGAGGGCAGGGGGCGCGGCTACACCTTC; clone_size: once; v_call: TRBV27; d_call: TRBD1; j_call: TRBJ1-2
cdr3_aa: CASSLGGEAQETQYF; cdr3_nt: TGTGCCAGCAGCTTGGGAGGCGAAGCTCAAGAGACCCAGTACTTC; clone_size: .; v_call: TRBV7-2; d_call: .; j_call: TRBJ2-5